What follows are 7 T cell receptor beta chains derived from one specimen sequenced in a study of CD8+ T cells in alopecia areata. Extraction of RNA preceded its reverse transcription into cDNA, which served as the sequencing template. Using immunoSEQ multiplex PCR, the repertoire was profiled, and TCRdb retains in-frame clones only, with some absent. Recorded here are more than 90,000 clones, with no singletons, and the ten leading clones hold about 18%. The sequenced sample was lesional skin. These receptors all stem from a C3H/HeJ mouse with alopecia areata. This line is of MHC haplotype H2-k.

Of note for this clone: Gene names and germline refer to mouse. The CDR3 bases that were read are TGTGCCAGCAGTGTGGACTGGGGGGTCCAT. Encoded protein: CASSVDWGVH. The full CDR3 reads CASSVDWGVHEQYF. The V gene is TRBV13-3, the J gene TRBJ2-7; 11 bases are a match to TRBD2. The CDR3 end falls 4 residues outside the read, so it is completed with the germline J gene. CDR1 NNHDY and CDR2 SYVADS come from the germline V gene. This CDR3 spans 14 amino acids.

This clone was found a few times. Gene names and germline match the mouse. The read ends 4 residues shy of where the CDR3 ends; the end is completed using the germline J gene. This chain links TRBV1 with TRBJ2-2, with D perhaps matching TRBD2 (5 bases). V was cut by 1 base and J by 2 bases, with 11 bases left in between. The V gene's germline CDR1 is NSQYPW and CDR2 LRSPGD (reference sequence). This CDR3 spans 16 amino acids. The CDR3 region is CTCSAVGWGNTGQLYF. The covered CDR3 bases are TGCACCTGCAGTGCAGTGGGTTGGGGTAACACCGGG.

This clone was observed a few times. Germline and genes: mouse. Read data end 4 residues before the CDR3 end; the end is taken from the germline J gene. The chain employs TRBV13-2 and TRBJ2-5; D possibly corresponds to TRBD1 (5 bases). Germline V gene sequence: CDR1 NNHNN, CDR2 SYGAGS (reference sequence). Trimming took 2 bases from V and 1 from J, leaving 11 bases between them. This CDR3 region has 15 residues. CDR3: CASGDASTDQDTQYF. The DNA read from the CDR3 is TGTGCCAGCGGTGACGCCTCGACAGACCAAGAC.

This clone was seen a handful of times. Germline and genes: mouse. The CDR3 goes on 4 residues after the read ends, and that part is filled in from the germline J gene. The chain uses TRBV13-3 and TRBJ2-5, with a weak D call TRBD2 (5 bases). V gave up 5 bases and J gave up 1 base, with 8 bases separating them. The CDR3 runs 13 residues. Looked up from germline, CDR1 is NNHDY and CDR2 is SYVADS. The sequenced part of the CDR3 DNA is TGTGCCAGCAGGGACTTAGACCAAGAC. Translated, it gives CASRDLDQD. The whole CDR3 reads CASRDLDQDTQYF.

Concerning this clone itself: Genes and germline are mouse. The DNA ends 4 residues before the CDR3 does, and the rest of the CDR3 is filled in from the germline J gene. The V gene is TRBV1, the J gene TRBJ2-5, with D possibly being TRBD2 (6 bases). Germline V gene lookup returns CDR1 NSQYPW and CDR2 LRSPGD (reference sequence). This CDR3 is 12 amino acids long. Trimming took 7 bases from V and 2 from J, leaving 7 bases between them. The covered CDR3 bases are TGCACCTGCACGGGGGGCCAAGAC. It specifies CTCTGGQD. The entire CDR3 reads CTCTGGQDTQYF.

A remark on this clone: Genes and germline come from the mouse. The read ends 4 residues shy of where the CDR3 ends; the end is completed using the germline J gene. This chain links TRBV1 with TRBJ2-5; tentatively, D is TRBD1 (5 bases). The CDR3 covers 15 residues. V was cut by 5 bases and J by 1 base, with 13 bases left in between. CDR1 and CDR2 (germline): NSQYPW, LRSPGD (reference sequence). The DNA read from the CDR3 is TGCACCTGCAGTTCCTCAGGGCGAGACCAAGAC. Translating gives CTCSSSGRDQD. The full-length CDR3 reads as CTCSSSGRDQDTQYF.

In regard to this clone: The genes and germline here are from mouse. The sequenced fragment ends 4 residues before the CDR3 boundary, so the rest is inferred from the germline J gene. V gene TRBV1 combines with J gene TRBJ2-1; TRBD1 is a possible D gene (6 bases). CDR1 is NSQYPW, CDR2 LRSPGD, per germline (reference sequence). The germline V and J ends were trimmed by 0 bases and 4 bases, with 13 bases remaining between them. The CDR3 length is 16 residues. The CDR3 spells CTCSADAGGGYAEQFF. The sequenced CDR3 bases are TGCACCTGCAGTGCAGATGCGGGAGGGGGTTATGCT.